This T cell receptor beta chain originates from a study of blood T cell repertoires in COVID-19. Study in general: The study drew acute and convalescent COVID-19 samples from the United States, Italy and Spain.

In Seattle, patients joined the study during active infection and were tracked longitudinally. This clone showed up just a few times. Original methodology: Amplifying reference gene primers gave estimates of nucleated cell counts. TCRdb's copy holds only in-frame clones and misses some; the assay was immunoSEQ multiplex PCR. V, J and clone size were drawn from that table, and D and trimming were deduced from the DNA. The sample has around 260,000 clones; 91% are singletons. This clonotype was obtained from a person under 30 with COVID-19, enrolled during active disease. The sequencing input was peripheral blood.

CDR3 bases: TGTGCCAGCAGCCAATCTCCATTTCGAGGAGATACGCAGTATTTT. Its translation: CASSQSPFRGDTQYF. The chain joins TRBV16 to TRBJ2-3; D remains unclear. V lost 0 bases, J lost 5 bases, and 12 bases lay in between. This CDR3 is 15 amino acids long. Germline V gene data show CDR1 as KGHSY and CDR2 as FQNENV.